This T cell receptor (beta chain) is drawn from a study of regulatory T cells in long-lasting Graves disease. Time point reported: newly diagnosed GD, antithyroid drugs for less than 3 months. PBMC-extracted RNA yielded the TCR library. American Thyroid Association guidelines served as the basis for diagnosing Graves' disease. EDTA tubes were used for drawing approximately 8.4 milliliters of peripheral blood. Relying on iRepertoire HTBI primers and Arm-PCR of CDR3 regions, the team built TCR beta libraries. TCRdb redid the calling of the multiplex PCR reads with MiXCR, one entry per CDR3 protein. The sample has 350,000 to 500,000 distinct CDR3 sequences, 15% to 20% seen once. These data were also reused for a study on T cells in Graves' hyperthyroidism and ophthalmopathy. As that report states: In the first-round RT-PCR of the TCR CDR3, the HTBI primer set was used. Most thyroid clonotypes expanded above 0.001 appeared in blood too.

This sequence originates from a woman in her 30s with Graves disease. Material: peripheral blood mononuclear cells (PBMCs), obtained at new diagnosis, from a patient treated with antithyroid drugs.

CDR3 DNA: TGTGCCAGCAGTTCTTCCGGGACTAGCGGGAGTCTCCACGAGCAGTACTTC. Residues: CASSSSGTSGSLHEQYF. This chain joins TRBV28 and TRBJ2-7; 14 nucleotides align to TRBD2. The CDR3 has 17 residues. Germline values: CDR1 MDHEN, CDR2 SYDVKM. V lost 4 bases, J lost 5 bases, and 10 bases stayed unmatched.